Detailed here is one T cell receptor (beta chain). Authors' methods: Reference gene primers were amplified, and this amplification served to estimate nucleated cell counts. Using immunoSEQ multiplex PCR, the repertoire was profiled, and TCRdb retains in-frame clones only, with some absent. V, J and clone size reflect that table, while D and trimming were determined from the DNA. The table lists fewer than 200,000 clones, around four fifths of them singletons. This sample is part of a study of blood T cell repertoires in COVID-19. Study details: COVID-19 samples collected from the United States, Italy and Spain covered acute and convalescent phases. PBMCs, B-cell-depleted T cells, or T cells provided the cDNA or gDNA that made up the material.

CDR3 length: 15 residues. The chain has TRBV21-1 and TRBJ2-7; the listed D gene, TRBD1, was not tested against the DNA. TRBV21-1 is labeled a pseudogene. Material: peripheral blood. The source is a man in his forties who had recovered from COVID-19. CDR3 region: CASSKRRTGRYEQYF. The CDR3 DNA is TGTGCCAGCAGCAAAAGAAGGACAGGAAGGTACGAGCAGTACTTC.